The clone carrying this T cell receptor beta chain turned up a few times. This sample is part of a study of blood T cell repertoires in COVID-19. Study-level information: The United States, Italy and Spain were the sources of the acute and convalescent COVID-19 samples. T cells, B-cell-depleted T cells, or PBMCs supplied cDNA or gDNA.

V lost 4 bases to trimming and J lost 7 bases, with 22 bases between them. CDR3 length: 17 amino acids. Looked up from germline, CDR1 is SGHVS and CDR2 is FQNEAQ. While infection was still active, Seattle patients were enrolled and then followed longitudinally. Profiling relied on immunoSEQ multiplex PCR, and the TCRdb table lists in-frame clones only, not all of them. In the table there are 150,000 to 200,000 clones, more than 80% of which are singletons. The specimen sequenced was peripheral blood. The genes are TRBV7-8 and TRBJ1-4, with D possibly being TRBD1 (6 bases). This TCR was sampled from a woman at least 80 years old with COVID-19, enrolled during active disease. The CDR3 region is CASSSAPGGAPLEKLFF. CDR3 sequence (DNA): TGTGCCAGCAGCTCCGCCCCCGGGGGGGCACCTCTTGAAAAACTGTTTTTT.